The clone carrying this T cell receptor beta chain was counted a few times. J was trimmed by 1 base and V by 5 bases; bases with no gene match: 12. From germline, CDR1 is ENHRY and CDR2 SYGVKD. This CDR3 is 17 amino acids long. Sequencing used immunoSEQ multiplex PCR; TCRdb keeps in-frame clones, though not all of them. The table lists over 150,000 clones, 85% to 90% of them singletons. This sample was taken from a study of blood T cell repertoires in COVID-19. The V gene is TRBV10-3, the J gene TRBJ2-3; 7 bases are a match to TRBD2. The source is a man between 60 and 70 years old with COVID-19, enrolled during active disease. The sample was peripheral blood. CDR3 loop: CAISQLGRAGGTDTQYF. The CDR3 DNA sequence: TGTGCCATCAGTCAATTAGGGAGGGCAGGCGGCACAGATACGCAGTATTTT.